Below, 16 T cell receptor beta chains from the same sample are listed, as sequenced in a study of blood T cell repertoires in COVID-19. Here immunoSEQ multiplex PCR was the method, and the copy in TCRdb shows in-frame clones only, minus some. The top ten hold around a tenth of the sample, which has 150,000 to 190,000 clones, 75% to 85% seen once. The sequencing sample was made of peripheral blood. The receptors here all came from a woman aged 45-65 years with acute or convalescent COVID-19.

The chain couples TRBV28 to TRBJ2-1; no reliable D call. Germline V gene sequence: CDR1 MDHEN, CDR2 SYDVKM. The V end lost 4 bases, the J end lost 9 bases, and 10 bases lay between the germline ends. The CDR3 consists of 12 residues. In DNA form, the CDR3 reads TGTGCCAGCAGTTCCCTCAGAATTGAGCAGTTCTTC. As protein: CASSSLRIEQFF.

The J gene is TRBJ2-7, the V gene TRBV7-8; 8 bases map to TRBD2. CDR3 size: 16 residues. Germline CDR1 and CDR2: SGHVS and FQNEAQ. The trim removed 1 base at V and 2 bases at J, leaving 7 bases unmatched. CDR3 sequence (DNA): TGTGCCAGCAGCTTAGTCGGGCGGGGGGCCCCCTACGAGCAGTACTTC. It yields the protein CASSLVGRGAPYEQYF. The whole variable domain, remainder taken from reference TRBV7-8 and TRBJ2-7, is GAGVSQSPRYKVAKRGQDVALRCDPISGHVSLFWYQQALGQGPEFLTYFQNEAQLDKSGLPSDRFFAERPEGSVSTLKIQRTQQEDSAVYLCASSLVGRGAPYEQYFGPGTRLTVT.

The chain has TRBV14 and TRBJ2-5; a weak D match, TRBD2 (6 bases). Trimming cost V 3 bases and J 7 bases, with 15 bases left between them. This CDR3 region has 14 residues. Germline lookup yields CDR1 SGHDN and CDR2 FVKESK. In nucleotides, the CDR3 is TGTGCCAGCAGCCAGATCGCAGGGCGGGGGACCCAGTACTTC. It specifies CASSQIAGRGTQYF.

The V and J genes are TRBV10-3 and TRBJ1-1, with 11 bases fitting TRBD1. Germline assignment: CDR1 ENHRY and CDR2 SYGVKD. The CDR3 extends over 15 amino acids. Germline trimming cut 6 bases from V and 5 bases from J; bases unmatched to any gene: 8. The CDR3 region is CAIRAWDRGSTEAFF. In DNA, the CDR3 is TGTGCCATCAGGGCGTGGGACAGGGGGTCTACTGAAGCTTTCTTT.

The gene calls are TRBV6-5 and TRBJ2-2, with TRBD2 as a possible D gene (6 bases). The CDR3 extends over 15 amino acids. V lost 2 bases to trimming and J lost 5 bases, with 12 bases between them. Germline loops: CDR1 MNHEY, CDR2 SVGAGI. CDR3 amino acids: CASSYGSGRTGELFF. The CDR3 DNA reads as TGTGCCAGCAGTTACGGCTCAGGGAGGACCGGGGAGCTGTTTTTT.

This sequence joins TRBV2 and TRBJ2-2; no firm D call. Trimming removed 2 bases from V and 4 bases from J, with 11 bases in between. This CDR3 region has 15 residues. The V gene's germline CDR1 is SNHLY and CDR2 FYNNEI. The chain's CDR3 is CASSESQVLTGELFF. The DNA of the CDR3 is TGTGCCAGCAGTGAATCTCAGGTCCTCACCGGGGAGCTGTTTTTT. The whole variable domain, filled in from reference TRBV2 and TRBJ2-2, reads EPEVTQTPSHQVTQMGQEVILRCVPISNHLYFYWYRQILGQKVEFLVSFYNNEISEKSEIFDDQFSVERPDGSNFTLKIRSTKLEDSAMYFCASSESQVLTGELFFGEGSRLTVL.

The chain employs TRBV7-9 and TRBJ2-7; D is possibly TRBD2 (6 bases). This CDR3 contains 11 residues. Germline values: CDR1 SEHNR, CDR2 FQNEAQ (reference sequence). V lost 8 bases, J lost 4 bases, and 9 bases lay in between. CDR3 sequence: CASGDFYEQYF. The CDR3 nucleotides are TGTGCCAGCGGGGACTTTTACGAGCAGTACTTC.

The chain has TRBV2 and TRBJ2-7, with 14 bases aligning to TRBD2. Germline lookup yields CDR1 SNHLY and CDR2 FYNNEI. The CDR3 is 14 residues long. Trimming cost V 4 bases and J 5 bases; bases outside gene matches: 1. In nucleotides, the CDR3 is TGTGCCAGCAGTGGGACTAGCGGGGGGAACGAGCAGTACTTC. Encoded protein: CASSGTSGGNEQYF.

The chain is built from TRBV4-3 and TRBJ1-6; D gene ambiguous. This CDR3 comprises 18 residues. Germline V lookup: CDR1 LGHNA, CDR2 YSLEER. V was pared by 0 bases and J by 5 bases, with 17 bases between. The DNA of the CDR3 is TGCGCCAGCAGCCAAGAAATGAGGGCCGGGATGGATAATTCACCCCTCCACTTT. Protein sequence: CASSQEMRAGMDNSPLHF.

The chain has TRBV7-2 and TRBJ1-5; a weak D match, TRBD1 (5 bases). Trimming stripped 5 bases from V and 7 bases from J, with 21 bases between. The CDR3 runs 16 residues. The germline CDR1 and CDR2 sequences are SGHTA and FQGNSA. CDR3 amino acids: CASSEWTHLSRQPQHF. CDR3 sequence (DNA): TGTGCCAGCAGCGAATGGACACACCTCAGTCGGCAGCCCCAGCATTTT.

The gene calls are TRBV19 and TRBJ1-5; D unresolved. Germline values: CDR1 LNHDA, CDR2 SQIVND (reference sequence). V lost 6 bases, J lost 4 bases, and 22 bases lay in between. The CDR3 loop spans 17 amino acids. The CDR3 DNA reads as TGTGCCAGTAGCCGCGGGCCCAGTGGTTTTGGGAATCAGCCCCAGCATTTT. It translates to CASSRGPSGFGNQPQHF.

In its sample, this clone was seen once. The chain carries TRBV19 and TRBJ1-5, with D possibly TRBD1 on 6 matching bases. V lost 3 bases to trimming and J lost 6 bases, with 15 bases between them. This CDR3 region has 15 residues. CDR1 and CDR2 from the germline V gene are LNHDA and SQIVND (reference sequence). CDR3 protein: CASSMVAGVPQPQHF. The CDR3 nucleotides are TGTGCCAGTAGTATGGTGGCAGGGGTGCCTCAGCCCCAGCATTTT.

The chain carries TRBV7-9 and TRBJ2-7; D call uncertain. Germline CDR1 SEHNR, CDR2 FQNEAQ (reference sequence). V was clipped by 2 bases and J by 3 bases, with 8 bases between them. The CDR3 is 13 amino acids. The CDR3 nucleotides are TGTGCCAGCAGCTTACCCCCGTACTACGAGCAGTACTTC. Protein product: CASSLPPYYEQYF. The full variable domain, with the rest looked up from reference TRBV7-9 and TRBJ2-7, is DTGVSQNPRHKITKRGQNVTFRCDPISEHNRLYWYRQTLGQGPEFLTYFQNEAQLEKSRLLSDRFSAERPKGSFSTLEIQRTEQGDSAMYLCASSLPPYYEQYFGPGTRLTVT.

V and J are TRBV18 and TRBJ2-1, with 9 bases that match TRBD2. CDR3 length: 15 amino acids. Germline V gene lookup returns CDR1 KGHSH and CDR2 LQKENI. The ends lost 3 bases at V and 5 bases at J; junction bases unmatched: 5. CDR3 nucleotide sequence: TGTGCCAGCTCACCCCCAGCTAGCGGGAACAATGAGCAGTTCTTC. Protein: CASSPPASGNNEQFF.

The chain employs TRBV5-1 and TRBJ1-1; 7 positions match TRBD1. The CDR3 consists of 16 residues. Germline CDR1 reads SGHRS; CDR2 reads YFSETQ. J lost 0 bases, V lost 4 bases, and 9 bases had no gene match. The CDR3 protein is CASSLEEQGMNTEAFF. CDR3 sequence (DNA): TGCGCCAGCAGCCTGGAAGAACAGGGGATGAACACTGAAGCTTTCTTT.

This CDR3 reads CATSRDREGHQPQHF. The CDR3 DNA reads as TGTGCCACCAGCAGAGATCGGGAGGGACATCAGCCCCAGCATTTT. The chain combines TRBV15 with TRBJ1-5, with TRBD1 as a possible D gene (5 bases). The CDR3 is 15 residues long. V lost 0 bases and J lost 5, with 11 bases in between. Germline values: CDR1 LNHNV, CDR2 YYDKDF (reference sequence).